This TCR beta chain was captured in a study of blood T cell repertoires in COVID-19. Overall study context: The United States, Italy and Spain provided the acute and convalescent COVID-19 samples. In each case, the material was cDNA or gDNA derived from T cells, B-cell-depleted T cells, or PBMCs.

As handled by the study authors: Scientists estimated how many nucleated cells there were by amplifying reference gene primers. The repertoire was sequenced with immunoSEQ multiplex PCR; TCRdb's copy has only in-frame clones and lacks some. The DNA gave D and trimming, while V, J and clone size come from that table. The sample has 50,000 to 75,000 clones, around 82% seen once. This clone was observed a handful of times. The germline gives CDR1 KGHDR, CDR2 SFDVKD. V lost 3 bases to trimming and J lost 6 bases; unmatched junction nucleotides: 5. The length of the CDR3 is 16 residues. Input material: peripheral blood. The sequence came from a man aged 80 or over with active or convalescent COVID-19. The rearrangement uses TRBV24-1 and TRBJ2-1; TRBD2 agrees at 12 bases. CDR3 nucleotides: TGTGCCACCAGTGATCAACTAGCGGGAGGTGGCAATGAGCAGTTCTTC. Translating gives CATSDQLAGGGNEQFF.